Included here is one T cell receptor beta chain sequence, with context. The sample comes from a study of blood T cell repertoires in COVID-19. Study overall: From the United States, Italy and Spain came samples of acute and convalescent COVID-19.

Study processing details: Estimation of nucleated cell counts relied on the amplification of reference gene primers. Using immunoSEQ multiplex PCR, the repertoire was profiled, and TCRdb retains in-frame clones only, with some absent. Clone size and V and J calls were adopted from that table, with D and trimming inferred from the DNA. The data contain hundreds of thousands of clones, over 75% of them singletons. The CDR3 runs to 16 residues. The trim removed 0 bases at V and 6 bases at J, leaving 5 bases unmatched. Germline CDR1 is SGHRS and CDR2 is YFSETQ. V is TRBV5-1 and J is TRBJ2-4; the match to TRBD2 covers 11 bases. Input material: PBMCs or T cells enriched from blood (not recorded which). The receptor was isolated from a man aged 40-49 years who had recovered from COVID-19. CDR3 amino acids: CASSLVPSGGPNIQYF. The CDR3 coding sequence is TGCGCCAGCAGCTTGGTTCCTAGCGGGGGGCCAAACATTCAGTACTTC. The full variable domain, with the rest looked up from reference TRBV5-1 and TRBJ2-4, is KAGVTQTPRYLIKTRGQQVTLSCSPISGHRSVSWYQQTPGQGLQFLFEYFSETQRNKGNFPGRFSGRQFSNSRSEMNVSTLELGDSALYLCASSLVPSGGPNIQYFGAGTRLSVL.